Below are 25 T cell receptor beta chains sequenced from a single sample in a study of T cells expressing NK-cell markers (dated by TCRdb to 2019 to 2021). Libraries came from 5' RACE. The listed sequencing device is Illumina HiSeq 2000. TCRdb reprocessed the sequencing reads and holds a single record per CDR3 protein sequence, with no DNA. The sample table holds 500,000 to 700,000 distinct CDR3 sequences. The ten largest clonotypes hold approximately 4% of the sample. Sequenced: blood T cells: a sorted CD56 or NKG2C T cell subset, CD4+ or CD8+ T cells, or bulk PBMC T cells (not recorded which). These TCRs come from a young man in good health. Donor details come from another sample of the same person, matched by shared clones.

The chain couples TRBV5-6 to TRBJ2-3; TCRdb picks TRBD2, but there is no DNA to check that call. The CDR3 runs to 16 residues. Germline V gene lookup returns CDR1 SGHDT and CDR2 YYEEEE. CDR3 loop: CASSSYGRPDTDTQYF.

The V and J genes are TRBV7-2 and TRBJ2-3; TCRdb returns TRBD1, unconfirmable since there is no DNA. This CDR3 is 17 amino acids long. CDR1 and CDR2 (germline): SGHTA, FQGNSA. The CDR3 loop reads CASSLYSGKGATDTQYF.

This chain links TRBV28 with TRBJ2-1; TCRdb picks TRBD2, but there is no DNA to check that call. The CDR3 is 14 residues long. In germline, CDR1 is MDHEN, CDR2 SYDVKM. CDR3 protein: CASSLGGRTGEQFF. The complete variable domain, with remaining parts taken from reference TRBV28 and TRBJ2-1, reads DVKVTQSSRYLVKRTGEKVFLECVQDMDHENMFWYRQDPGLGLRLIYFSYDVKMKEKGDIPEGYSVSREKKERFSLILESASTNQTSMYLCASSLGGRTGEQFFGPGTRLTVL.

CDR3 amino acids: CSAPPGLAYAYNEQFF. V is TRBV20-1 and J is TRBJ2-1; absent DNA, TCRdb's TRBD2 call cannot be checked. From germline, CDR1 is DFQATT and CDR2 SNEGSKA (reference sequence). CDR3 size: 16 residues.

The CDR3 is CSGSGSFQETQYF. The rearrangement links TRBV29-1 to TRBJ2-5; lacking DNA, the TRBD2 call made by TCRdb goes unchecked. Looked up from germline, CDR1 is SQVTM and CDR2 is ANQGSEA. The CDR3 runs 13 residues.

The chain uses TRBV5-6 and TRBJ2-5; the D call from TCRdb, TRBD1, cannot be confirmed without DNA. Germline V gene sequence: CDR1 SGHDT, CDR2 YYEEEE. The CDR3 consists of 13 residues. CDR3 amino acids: CASSPDRKETQYF.

The CDR3 protein is CSASRTSGYQETQYF. The V gene is TRBV20-1, the J gene TRBJ2-5; the TRBD2 assignment by TCRdb is unverifiable without DNA. There are 15 residues in the CDR3. Germline V gives CDR1 DFQATT, CDR2 SNEGSKA (reference sequence).

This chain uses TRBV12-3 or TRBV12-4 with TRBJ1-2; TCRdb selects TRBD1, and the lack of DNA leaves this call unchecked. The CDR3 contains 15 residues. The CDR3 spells CASSYRGTGFYGYTF.

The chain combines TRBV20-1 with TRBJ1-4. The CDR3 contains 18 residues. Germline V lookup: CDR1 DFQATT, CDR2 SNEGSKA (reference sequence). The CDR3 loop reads CSAPFQSVIMTANEKLFF.

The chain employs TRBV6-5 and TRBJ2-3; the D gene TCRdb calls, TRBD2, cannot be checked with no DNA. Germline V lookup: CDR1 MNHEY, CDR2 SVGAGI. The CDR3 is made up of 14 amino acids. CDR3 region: CASSQGGWADTQYF.

CDR3 protein: CASSQEQGRDTQYF. V gene TRBV4-3 combines with J gene TRBJ2-3; the TRBD1 assignment by TCRdb is unverifiable without DNA. The CDR3 covers 14 residues. Looked up from germline, CDR1 is LGHNA and CDR2 is YSLEER.

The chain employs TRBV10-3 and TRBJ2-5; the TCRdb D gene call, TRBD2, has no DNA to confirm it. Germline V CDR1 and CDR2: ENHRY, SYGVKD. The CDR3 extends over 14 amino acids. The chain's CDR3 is CAIRSSGSAETQYF.

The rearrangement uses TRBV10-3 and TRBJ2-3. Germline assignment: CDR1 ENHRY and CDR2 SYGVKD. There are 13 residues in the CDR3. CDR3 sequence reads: CAITGGVTDTQYF.

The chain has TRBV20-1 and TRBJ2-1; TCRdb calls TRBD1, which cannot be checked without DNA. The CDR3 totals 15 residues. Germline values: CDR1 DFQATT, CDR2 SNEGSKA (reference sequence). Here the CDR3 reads CSASPDTGVYNEQFF.

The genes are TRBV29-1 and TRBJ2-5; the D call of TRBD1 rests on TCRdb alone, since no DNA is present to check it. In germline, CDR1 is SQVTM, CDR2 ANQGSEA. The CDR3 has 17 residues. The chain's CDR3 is CSDYLGAAGGYQETQYF.

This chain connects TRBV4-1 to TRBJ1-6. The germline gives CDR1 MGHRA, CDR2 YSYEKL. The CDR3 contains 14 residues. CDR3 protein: CASSQGWGNSPLHF.

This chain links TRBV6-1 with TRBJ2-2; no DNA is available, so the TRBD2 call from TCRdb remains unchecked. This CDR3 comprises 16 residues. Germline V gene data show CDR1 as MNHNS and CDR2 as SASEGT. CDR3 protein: CASRGTSGPYTGELFF.

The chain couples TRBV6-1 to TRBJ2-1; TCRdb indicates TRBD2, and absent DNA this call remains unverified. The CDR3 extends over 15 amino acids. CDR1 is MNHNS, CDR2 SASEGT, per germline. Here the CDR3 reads CASRWDYSSYNEQFF.

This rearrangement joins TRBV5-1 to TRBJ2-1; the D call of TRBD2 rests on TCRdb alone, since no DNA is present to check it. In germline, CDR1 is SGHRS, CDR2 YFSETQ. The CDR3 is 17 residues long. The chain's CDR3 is CASSLVKTSGSFDEQFF. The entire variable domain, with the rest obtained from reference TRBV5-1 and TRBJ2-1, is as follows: KAGVTQTPRYLIKTRGQQVTLSCSPISGHRSVSWYQQTPGQGLQFLFEYFSETQRNKGNFPGRFSGRQFSNSRSEMNVSTLELGDSALYLCASSLVKTSGSFDEQFFGPGTRLTVL.

CDR3 amino acids: CASSLTSGDLRYEQYF. V is TRBV12-3 or TRBV12-4 and J is TRBJ2-7; there is no DNA to check the TCRdb D call of TRBD2. The CDR3 is 16 amino acids.

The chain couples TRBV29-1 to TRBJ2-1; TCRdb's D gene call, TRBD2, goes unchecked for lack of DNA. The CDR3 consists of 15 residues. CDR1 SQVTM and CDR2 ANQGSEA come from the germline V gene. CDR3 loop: CSVEKASGSYNEQFF.

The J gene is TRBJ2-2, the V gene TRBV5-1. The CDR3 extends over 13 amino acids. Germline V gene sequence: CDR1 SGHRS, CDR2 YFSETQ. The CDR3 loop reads CASSLRETGELFF.

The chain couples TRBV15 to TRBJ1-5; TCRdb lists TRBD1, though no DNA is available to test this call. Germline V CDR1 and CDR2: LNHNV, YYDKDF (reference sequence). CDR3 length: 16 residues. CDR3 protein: CATSRAGTVATQPQHF.

CDR3 in amino acids: CSVEGVRSAGPAVYEQYF. This sequence joins TRBV29-1 and TRBJ2-7; TCRdb selects TRBD2, and the lack of DNA leaves this call unchecked. CDR1 is SQVTM and CDR2 is ANQGSEA in the germline V gene. The CDR3 runs to 18 residues.

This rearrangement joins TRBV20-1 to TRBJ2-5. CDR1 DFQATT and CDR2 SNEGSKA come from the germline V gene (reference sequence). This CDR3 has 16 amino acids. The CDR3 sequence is CSASLSRRDGQETQYF.